Following are 21 T cell receptor beta chains from one sample sequenced in a study of blood T cell repertoires in COVID-19. The data were produced by immunoSEQ multiplex PCR, yet TCRdb's version contains in-frame clones alone and is incomplete. The table has 95,000 to 150,000 clones, roughly 85% seen once. Sequencing used peripheral blood. The receptors here all came from a man in his forties with acute or convalescent COVID-19.

This clone was seen a single time. This chain connects TRBV29-1 to TRBJ2-2; 14 nucleotides match TRBD2. V gave up 7 bases and J gave up 2 bases; unmatched junction bases: 6. Germline V gene sequence: CDR1 SQVTM, CDR2 ANQGSEA. This CDR3 has 16 residues. CDR3: CSAGTSGRRNTGELFF. The CDR3 DNA reads TGCAGCGCCGGGACTAGCGGGAGAAGAAACACCGGGGAGCTGTTTTTT.

The rearrangement links TRBV11-2 to TRBJ1-1, with unresolved D. The CDR3 loop spans 16 amino acids. CDR1 and CDR2 (germline): SGHAT, FQNNGV. The V and J ends lost 1 base and 0 bases respectively, with 12 bases between them. The CDR3 spells CASSLVSGGMNTEAFF. The CDR3 coding sequence is TGTGCCAGCAGCTTAGTGTCAGGTGGCATGAACACTGAAGCTTTCTTT. The complete variable domain, with remaining parts taken from reference TRBV11-2 and TRBJ1-1, reads EAGVAQSPRYKIIEKRQSVAFWCNPISGHATLYWYQQILGQGPKLLIQFQNNGVVDDSQLPKDRFSAERLKGVDSTLKIQPAKLEDSAVYLCASSLVSGGMNTEAFFGQGTRLTVV.

The gene calls are TRBV5-3 and TRBJ1-4; 9 positions match TRBD1. TRBV5-3 is reported as an ORF; its role is uncertain. The CDR3 has 14 amino acids. The V gene end was trimmed by 3 bases and the J gene end by 6 bases; junction bases not matched to a gene: 3. This CDR3 reads CARSSGQGDEKLFF. In DNA, the CDR3 is TGTGCCAGAAGCTCGGGACAGGGAGATGAAAAACTGTTTTTT.

J is TRBJ1-5 and V is TRBV7-9; tentatively, D is TRBD1 (5 bases). Germline CDR1 and CDR2: SEHNR and FQNEAQ (reference sequence). V gave up 1 base and J gave up 2 bases, with 9 bases separating them. The CDR3 is made up of 15 amino acids. The CDR3 is CASSLGPGGNQPQHF. The CDR3 DNA reads as TGTGCCAGCAGCTTAGGACCGGGGGGCAATCAGCCCCAGCATTTT.

The J gene is TRBJ1-2, the V gene TRBV29-1; maybe TRBD1 (5 bases). Germline CDR1 reads SQVTM; CDR2 reads ANQGSEA. Trimming removed 6 bases from V and 4 bases from J, with 9 bases in between. This CDR3 region has 11 residues. CDR3 nucleotides: TGCAGCGTACGACAGCCCTATGGCTACACCTTC. This sequence encodes CSVRQPYGYTF. The full variable domain, in which reference TRBV29-1 and TRBJ1-2 provide the parts outside the CDR3, is SAVISQKPSRDICQRGTSLTIQCQVDSQVTMMFWYRQQPGQSLTLIATANQGSEATYESGFVIDKFPISRPNLTFSTLTVSNMSPEDSSIYLCSVRQPYGYTFGSGTRLTVV.

The chain combines TRBV12-3 or TRBV12-4 with TRBJ2-3, with D hard to call. The CDR3 has 13 amino acids. The ends were cut back, 6 bases at V and 3 bases at J, with 10 bases in the middle. The CDR3 bases are TGTGCCAGCAGCGTTTACTTGACAGATACGCAGTATTTT. Its protein is CASSVYLTDTQYF.

The chain links TRBV9 to TRBJ1-6, with TRBD1 as a possible D gene (6 bases). CDR3 length: 14 amino acids. The germline gives CDR1 SGDLS, CDR2 YYNGEE. V was trimmed by 3 bases and J by 6 bases, leaving 10 bases between them. CDR3 sequence (DNA): TGTGCCAGCAGCGCCGGACAGTTTAATTCACCCCTCCACTTT. Translation: CASSAGQFNSPLHF.

This clone was seen a single time. The chain recombines TRBV19 with TRBJ1-4; TRBD1 aligns across 9 bases. After removal of 5 bases from V and 8 bases from J, the junction contained 9 bases not matched to a gene. The germline V gene encodes CDR1 LNHDA and CDR2 SQIVND (reference sequence). CDR3 length: 15 residues. This CDR3 reads CASSPPGTGNEKLFF. The CDR3 DNA is TGTGCCAGTAGTCCCCCCGGGACAGGGAACGAAAAACTGTTTTTT.

This chain joins TRBV21-1 and TRBJ1-2; TRBD1 reflects the table's D call only, with no check against the DNA. TRBV21-1 is classified as a pseudogene. The CDR3 runs 18 residues. CDR3 protein: CASSKAPGDRSSNYGYTF. The CDR3 DNA sequence: TGTGCCAGCAGCAAAGCGCCGGGGGACAGGTCTTCTAACTATGGCTACACCTTC.

This chain links TRBV6-5 with TRBJ2-2, with 7 nucleotides matching TRBD1. In germline, CDR1 is MNHEY, CDR2 SVGAGI. This CDR3 comprises 16 residues. The V gene end was trimmed by 2 bases and the J gene end by 0 bases; junction bases not matched to a gene: 3. The CDR3 reads CASSYLGQTNTGELFF. CDR3 nucleotide sequence: TGTGCCAGCAGTTACCTGGGACAGACGAACACCGGGGAGCTGTTTTTT.

This chain connects TRBV3-1 (or the pseudogene TRBV3-2) to TRBJ1-5; possible D gene TRBD1, 5 bases. The germline gives CDR1 LGHDT, CDR2 YNNKEL (reference sequence). The CDR3 runs to 17 residues. Trimming removed 0 bases at V and 0 bases at J, with 12 bases between. The CDR3 coding sequence is TGTGCCAGCAGCCAAGAAGGAGGGGAGTATAGCAATCAGCCCCAGCATTTT. Amino acids: CASSQEGGEYSNQPQHF.

The J gene is TRBJ1-2, the V gene TRBV5-4; 7 nucleotides line up with TRBD1. Losses at the gene ends were 0 bases for V and 6 bases for J; bases not matched to a gene: 5. The CDR3 runs 14 residues. CDR1 is SGHNT and CDR2 is YYREEE in the germline V gene (reference sequence). The CDR3 DNA reads TGTGCCAGCAGCTTGGATGAGGGGGCGGATGGCTACACCTTC. Translation gives CASSLDEGADGYTF.

The chain joins TRBV24-1 to TRBJ1-2; 8 positions match TRBD1. With V trimmed by 3 bases and J by 6 bases, 8 bases remained unmatched. Germline V gives CDR1 KGHDR, CDR2 SFDVKD. This CDR3 region has 15 residues. CDR3 amino acids: CATSDPNTGGNGYTF. CDR3 nucleotides: TGTGCCACCAGTGATCCAAATACAGGGGGGAATGGCTACACCTTC.

The CDR3 reads CASSPGTGPHEQYF. CDR3 bases: TGTGCCAGCTCACCCGGGACAGGGCCCCACGAGCAGTACTTC. The chain uses TRBV18 and TRBJ2-7; 9 nucleotides line up with TRBD1. Germline V gene lookup returns CDR1 KGHSH and CDR2 LQKENI. The J segment lost 5 bases and the V segment lost 3 bases, leaving 5 bases of the junction unmatched. The CDR3 has 14 amino acids.

For the CDR3, the DNA is TGCGCCAGCAGTGAGCGAAGTGCGACAGATACGCAGTATTTT. Translating it yields CASSERSATDTQYF. The gene calls are TRBV10-1 and TRBJ2-3; no definite D call. The ends were cut back, 2 bases at V and 3 bases at J, with 9 bases in the middle. The CDR3 consists of 14 residues. Germline V gene sequence: CDR1 WNHNN, CDR2 SYGVQD (reference sequence).

The J gene is TRBJ2-7, the V gene TRBV7-2; 7 bases line up with TRBD2. V gave up 1 base and J gave up 3 bases; unmatched junction bases: 6. Germline CDR1 and CDR2: SGHTA and FQGNSA. The CDR3 extends over 15 amino acids. The CDR3 region is CASSLEGPGGYEQYF. The DNA of the CDR3 is TGTGCCAGCAGCTTAGAAGGGCCGGGGGGCTACGAGCAGTACTTC.

The chain links TRBV7-2 to TRBJ2-2; 7 nucleotides align to TRBD2. Trimming took 1 base from V and 5 from J; bases not matched to a gene: 4. This CDR3 is built from 15 residues. Germline CDR1 and CDR2: SGHTA and FQGNSA. CDR3 region: CASSLESGNTGELFF. DNA for the CDR3: TGTGCCAGCAGCTTAGAGAGCGGGAATACCGGGGAGCTGTTTTTT.

The chain recombines TRBV19 with TRBJ1-3; TRBD1 is a possible D gene (6 bases). CDR1 is LNHDA, CDR2 SQIVND, per germline (reference sequence). This CDR3 has 16 amino acids. V lost 5 bases to trimming and J lost 2 bases, with 16 bases between them. The CDR3 here is CASSPRTVSAGNTIYF. The DNA of the CDR3 is TGTGCCAGTAGTCCAAGGACAGTTTCGGCTGGAAACACCATATATTTT.

The chain couples TRBV6-5 to TRBJ2-7; 14 bases are a match to TRBD2. CDR3 size: 14 residues. With V trimmed by 8 bases and J by 4 bases, 4 bases remained unmatched. Germline V CDR1 and CDR2: MNHEY, SVGAGI. The CDR3, as DNA: TGTGCCAGCGGGAGGACTAGCGGGGGGTACGAGCAGTACTTC. It codes for CASGRTSGGYEQYF.

The J gene is TRBJ1-1, the V gene TRBV29-1; D possibly corresponds to TRBD1 (6 bases). This CDR3 has 11 residues. Between the trimmed V and J ends, which lost 4 bases and 4 bases, there was a span of 7 bases. The germline V gene has CDR1 SQVTM and CDR2 ANQGSEA. CDR3 amino acids: CSVGGLTEAFF. The CDR3 nucleotides read TGCAGCGTTGGGGGGCTCACTGAAGCTTTCTTT.

V is TRBV5-5 and J is TRBJ2-7, with D possibly matching TRBD1 (5 bases). The CDR3 extends over 14 amino acids. V was shortened by 1 base and J by 3 bases, with 11 bases between the two germline ends. CDR1 SGHKS and CDR2 YYEKEE come from the germline V gene (reference sequence). The CDR3 here is CASSLLRTHYEQYF. The DNA of the CDR3 is TGTGCCAGCAGCTTGCTCCGGACACACTACGAGCAGTACTTC.